The rows below give T cell receptor beta chains drawn from one sample of a study of STAT5B mutations in CD4+ large granular lymphocyte leukemia. TCRdb keeps only in-frame clones here, not all; method: immunoSEQ multiplex PCR. The table shows 40,000 to 45,000 clones, with less than 85% occurring only once. Sequenced: CD4+ T cells from blood buffy coats. The receptors stem from a human donor in good health. Each CDR3 is given without its conserved first and last residue. D genes are given only for firm matches.

d_gene: TRBD1; j_gene: TRBJ2-5; v_gene: TRBV28; CDR3aa: ASSFWTGVETQY
d_gene: NA; j_gene: TRBJ2-6; v_gene: TRBV27; CDR3aa: ASTQDAKSSGANVLT
d_gene: NA; j_gene: TRBJ2-1; v_gene: TRBV5-1; CDR3aa: ASRIEMTEYNEQF
d_gene: TRBD1; j_gene: TRBJ2-1; v_gene: TRBV10-3; CDR3aa: AISSTLGQGAGNEQF
d_gene: TRBD1; j_gene: TRBJ2-1; v_gene: TRBV5-6; CDR3aa: ASSKDRQSSYNEQF
d_gene: NA; j_gene: TRBJ2-2; v_gene: TRBV27; CDR3aa: ASSLSGNTGELF
d_gene: NA; j_gene: TRBJ2-7; v_gene: TRBV10-2; CDR3aa: ASSAALDSGSYEQY
d_gene: NA; j_gene: TRBJ2-2; v_gene: TRBV5-1; CDR3aa: ASSLVPGELF
d_gene: NA; j_gene: TRBJ1-1; v_gene: TRBV29-1; CDR3aa: SVDPHGGRTEAF
d_gene: NA; j_gene: TRBJ2-2; v_gene: TRBV19; CDR3aa: ASRLDHLNTGELF
d_gene: TRBD2; j_gene: TRBJ2-2; v_gene: TRBV12-5; CDR3aa: ASGLVLSSGTRDTGELF
d_gene: NA; j_gene: TRBJ1-5; v_gene: TRBV6-5; CDR3aa: ASSQGRRGQPQH
d_gene: TRBD2; j_gene: TRBJ2-5; v_gene: TRBV6-5; CDR3aa: ASSPRLAGQETQY
d_gene: NA; j_gene: TRBJ2-5; v_gene: TRBV11-2; CDR3aa: ASSLEIRGTQY
d_gene: TRBD1; j_gene: TRBJ2-5; v_gene: TRBV18; CDR3aa: ASSLGTGKETQY
d_gene: TRBD1; j_gene: TRBJ1-4; v_gene: TRBV10-3; CDR3aa: AIRQDRDNEKLF
d_gene: TRBD2; j_gene: TRBJ2-1; v_gene: TRBV5-1; CDR3aa: ASSFWTSGDYNEQF
d_gene: TRBD1; j_gene: TRBJ1-3; v_gene: TRBV2; CDR3aa: ASSVDRGLGNTIY
d_gene: NA; j_gene: TRBJ2-7; v_gene: TRBV9; CDR3aa: ASSVDPGPSYEQY
d_gene: NA; j_gene: TRBJ2-5; v_gene: TRBV30; CDR3aa: AWARRNRETQY
d_gene: NA; j_gene: TRBJ2-6; v_gene: TRBV10-3; CDR3aa: AISEQTPGRSSNVLT
d_gene: NA; j_gene: TRBJ2-5; v_gene: TRBV18; CDR3aa: ASSSGNRETQY
d_gene: NA; j_gene: TRBJ1-4; v_gene: TRBV28; CDR3aa: ASKVEKLF
d_gene: TRBD1; j_gene: TRBJ2-6; v_gene: TRBV29-1; CDR3aa: SVGGQSSGANVLT
d_gene: NA; j_gene: TRBJ2-2; v_gene: TRBV7-9; CDR3aa: ASSLMENTGELF
d_gene: NA; j_gene: TRBJ1-1; v_gene: TRBV30; CDR3aa: AWSRDLNTEAF
d_gene: TRBD2; j_gene: TRBJ2-3; v_gene: TRBV19; CDR3aa: ASTPFPGLAGGSTDTQY
d_gene: NA; j_gene: TRBJ1-5; v_gene: TRBV5-8; CDR3aa: ASSLGQNLNQPQH
d_gene: NA; j_gene: TRBJ1-5; v_gene: TRBV18; CDR3aa: ASSPRGDDQPQH
d_gene: NA; j_gene: TRBJ1-5; v_gene: TRBV7-2; CDR3aa: ASSLGGGSNQPQH
d_gene: NA; j_gene: TRBJ1-1; v_gene: TRBV5-6; CDR3aa: ASSFARTEAF
d_gene: NA; j_gene: TRBJ1-2; v_gene: TRBV6-5; CDR3aa: ASSYISRGQMNGYT
d_gene: TRBD2; j_gene: TRBJ2-7; v_gene: TRBV6-6; CDR3aa: ASGGSGRNEQY
d_gene: TRBD1; j_gene: TRBJ1-4; v_gene: TRBV6-6; CDR3aa: ASSGDPGTGLEKLF
d_gene: TRBD1; j_gene: TRBJ2-7; v_gene: TRBV2; CDR3aa: ASRVQQGAGEQY
d_gene: NA; j_gene: TRBJ2-7; v_gene: TRBV5-1; CDR3aa: ASSSGALPSYEQY
d_gene: NA; j_gene: TRBJ1-2; v_gene: TRBV30; CDR3aa: AWSVRFTGYGYT